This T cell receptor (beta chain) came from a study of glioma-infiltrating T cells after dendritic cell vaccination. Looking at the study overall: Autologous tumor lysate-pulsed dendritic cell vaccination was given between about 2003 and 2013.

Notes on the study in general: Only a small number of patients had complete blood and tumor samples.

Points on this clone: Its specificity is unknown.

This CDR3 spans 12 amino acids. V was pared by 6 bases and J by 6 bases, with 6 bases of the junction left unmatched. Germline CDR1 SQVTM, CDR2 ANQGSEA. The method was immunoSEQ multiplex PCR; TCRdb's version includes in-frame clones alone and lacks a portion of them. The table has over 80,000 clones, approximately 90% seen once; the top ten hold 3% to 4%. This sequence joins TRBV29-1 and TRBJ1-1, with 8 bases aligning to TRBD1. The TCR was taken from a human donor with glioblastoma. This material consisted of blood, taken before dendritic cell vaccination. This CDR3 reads CSVYNRGSEAFF. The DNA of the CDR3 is TGCAGCGTCTACAACAGGGGGTCTGAAGCTTTCTTT.